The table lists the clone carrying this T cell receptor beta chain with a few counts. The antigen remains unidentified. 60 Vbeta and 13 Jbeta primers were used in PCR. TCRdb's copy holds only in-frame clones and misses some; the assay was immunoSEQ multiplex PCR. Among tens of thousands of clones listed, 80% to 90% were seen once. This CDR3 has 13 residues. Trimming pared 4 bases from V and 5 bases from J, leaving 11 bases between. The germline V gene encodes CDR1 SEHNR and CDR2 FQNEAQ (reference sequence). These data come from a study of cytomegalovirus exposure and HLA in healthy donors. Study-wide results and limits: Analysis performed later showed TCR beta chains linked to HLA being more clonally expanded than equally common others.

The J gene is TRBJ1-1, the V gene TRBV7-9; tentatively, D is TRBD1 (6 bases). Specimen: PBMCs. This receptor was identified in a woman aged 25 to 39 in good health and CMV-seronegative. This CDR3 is CASSYGTRTEAFF. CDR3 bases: TGTGCCAGCAGCTACGGGACAAGGACTGAAGCTTTCTTT.